This T cell receptor (beta chain) was sequenced in a study of T cells after yellow fever vaccination. TCR cDNA, made by 5'RACE template switching, carried an added universal primer site and UMIs. TCRdb passed the 5' RACE reads through MiXCR, listing each CDR3 protein once. The sample lists just under 600,000 distinct CDR3 sequences, roughly 14% occurring once. The sample holds a few counts of this clonotype. The target antigen is unknown. Study-level points and caveats: Clones from primary vaccination mostly reappeared after the booster (less than 98% CD4, less than 90% CD8).

The sequences come from PBMCs, collected on the day of the yellow fever booster vaccination. This TCR was sampled from a young man who received the YFV17D yellow fever vaccine.

In DNA, the CDR3 is TGTGCCAGCAGTTACTTCGGGACACTTTACAATGAGCAGTTCTTC. Translation: CASSYFGTLYNEQFF. This chain joins TRBV12-3 or TRBV12-4 and TRBJ2-1; possible D gene TRBD1, 6 bases. V was cut by 4 bases and J by 4 bases, with 14 bases left in between. CDR3 size: 15 residues.